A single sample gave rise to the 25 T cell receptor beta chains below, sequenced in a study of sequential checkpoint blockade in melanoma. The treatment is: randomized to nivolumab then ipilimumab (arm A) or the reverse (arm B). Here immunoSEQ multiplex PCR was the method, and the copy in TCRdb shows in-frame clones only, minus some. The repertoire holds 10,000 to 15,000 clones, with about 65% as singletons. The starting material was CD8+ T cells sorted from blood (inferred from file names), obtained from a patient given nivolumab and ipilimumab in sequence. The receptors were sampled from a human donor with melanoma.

The CDR3 is CASKHRGNNQPQHF. DNA of the CDR3: TGTGCCAGCAAACACCGGGGAAACAATCAGCCCCAGCATTTT. The gene calls are TRBV6-5 and TRBJ1-5; D is uncertain. V dropped 7 bases and J dropped 3 bases, with 13 bases sitting between them. Germline assignment: CDR1 MNHEY and CDR2 SVGAGI. CDR3 size: 14 residues.

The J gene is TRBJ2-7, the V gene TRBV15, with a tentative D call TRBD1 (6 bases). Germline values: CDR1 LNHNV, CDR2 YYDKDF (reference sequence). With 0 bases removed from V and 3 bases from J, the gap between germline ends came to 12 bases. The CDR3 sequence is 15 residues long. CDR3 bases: TGTGCCACCAGCAGAGATGCAGGGGCCGTCTACGAGCAGTACTTC. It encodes CATSRDAGAVYEQYF.

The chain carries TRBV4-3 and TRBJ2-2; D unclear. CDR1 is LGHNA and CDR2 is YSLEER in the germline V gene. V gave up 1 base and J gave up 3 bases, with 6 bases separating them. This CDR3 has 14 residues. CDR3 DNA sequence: TGCGCCAGCAGCCAAGGTGTAGACACCGGGGAGCTGTTTTTT. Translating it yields CASSQGVDTGELFF.

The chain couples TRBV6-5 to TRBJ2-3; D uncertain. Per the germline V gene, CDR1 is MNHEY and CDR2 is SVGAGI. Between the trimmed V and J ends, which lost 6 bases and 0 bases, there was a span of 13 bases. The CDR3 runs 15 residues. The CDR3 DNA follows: TGTGCCAGCAGCCAACAGTACTCTAGCACAGATACGCAGTATTTT. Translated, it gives CASSQQYSSTDTQYF.

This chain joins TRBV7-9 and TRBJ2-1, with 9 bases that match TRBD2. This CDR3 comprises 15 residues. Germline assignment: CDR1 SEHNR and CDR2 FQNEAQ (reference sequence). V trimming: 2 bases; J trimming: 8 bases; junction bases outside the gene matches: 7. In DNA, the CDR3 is TGTGCCAGCAGCTTATGGGGTAGCGGGAGCCATGAGCAGTTCTTC. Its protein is CASSLWGSGSHEQFF.

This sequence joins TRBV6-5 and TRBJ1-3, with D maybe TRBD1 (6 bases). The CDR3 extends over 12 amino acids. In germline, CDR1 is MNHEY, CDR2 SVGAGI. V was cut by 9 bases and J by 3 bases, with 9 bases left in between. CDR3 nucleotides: TGTGCCAGTGAGGGGGTTGGAAACACCATATATTTT. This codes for CASEGVGNTIYF.

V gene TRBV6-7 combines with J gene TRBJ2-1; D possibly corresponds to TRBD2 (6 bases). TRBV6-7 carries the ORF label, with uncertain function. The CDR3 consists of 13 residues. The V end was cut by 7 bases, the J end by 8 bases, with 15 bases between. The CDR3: CASTSESRDEQFF. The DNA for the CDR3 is TGTGCCAGCACTAGCGAGAGCAGGGATGAGCAGTTCTTC.

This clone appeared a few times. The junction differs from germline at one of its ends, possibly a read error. CDR3 coding DNA: TGTGCCAGCAGTTACCCAGGGTCCCCGGCCTTC. Protein sequence: CASSYPGSPAF. This chain connects TRBV6-5 to TRBJ1-2; D possibly corresponds to TRBD1 (5 bases). Germline loops: CDR1 MNHEY, CDR2 SVGAGI. The CDR3 has 11 residues.

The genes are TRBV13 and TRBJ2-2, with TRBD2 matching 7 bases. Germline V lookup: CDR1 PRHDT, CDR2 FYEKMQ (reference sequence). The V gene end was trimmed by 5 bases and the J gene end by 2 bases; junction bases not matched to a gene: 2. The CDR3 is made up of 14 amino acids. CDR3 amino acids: CASSAGLNTGELFF. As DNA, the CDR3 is TGTGCCAGCAGCGCGGGACTAAACACCGGGGAGCTGTTTTTT.

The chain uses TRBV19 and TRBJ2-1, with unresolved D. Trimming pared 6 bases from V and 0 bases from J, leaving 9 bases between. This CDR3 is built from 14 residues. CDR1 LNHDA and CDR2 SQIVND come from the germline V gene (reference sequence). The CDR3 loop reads CASRQESSYNEQFF. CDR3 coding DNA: TGTGCCAGTAGGCAAGAGAGCTCCTACAATGAGCAGTTCTTC. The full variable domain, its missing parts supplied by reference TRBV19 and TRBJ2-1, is DGGITQSPKYLFRKEGQNVTLSCEQNLNHDAMYWYRQDPGQGLRLIYYSQIVNDFQKGDIAEGYSVSREKKESFPLTVTSAQKNPTAFYLCASRQESSYNEQFFGPGTRLTVL.

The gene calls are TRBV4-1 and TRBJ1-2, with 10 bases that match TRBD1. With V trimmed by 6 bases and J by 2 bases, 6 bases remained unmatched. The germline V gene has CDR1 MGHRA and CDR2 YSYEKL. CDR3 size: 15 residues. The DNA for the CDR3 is TGCGCCAGCAGGACTGACAGGGGGCCCAACTATGGCTACACCTTC. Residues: CASRTDRGPNYGYTF.

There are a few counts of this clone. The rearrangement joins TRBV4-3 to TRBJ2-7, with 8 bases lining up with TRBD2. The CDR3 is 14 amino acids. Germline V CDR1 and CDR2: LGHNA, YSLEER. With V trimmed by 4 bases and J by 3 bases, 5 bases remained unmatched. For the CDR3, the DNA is TGCGCCAGCAGCCCTCTCGGGAGGGACTACGAGCAGTACTTC. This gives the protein CASSPLGRDYEQYF.

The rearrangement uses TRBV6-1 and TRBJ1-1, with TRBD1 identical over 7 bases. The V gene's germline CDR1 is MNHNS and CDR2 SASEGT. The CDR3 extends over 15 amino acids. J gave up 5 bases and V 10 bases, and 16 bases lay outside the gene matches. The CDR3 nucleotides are TGTGCCATACAGAAAGTATTCAGACAGGGTACTGAAGCTTTCTTT. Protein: CAIQKVFRQGTEAFF.

The CDR3 loop reads CASRRDYGYTF. The DNA of the CDR3 is TGTGCCAGCAGACGGGACTATGGCTACACCTTC. The chain has TRBV2 and TRBJ1-2; D is undetermined. CDR1 and CDR2 from the germline V gene are SNHLY and FYNNEI. The V end was cut by 6 bases, the J end by 3 bases, with 5 bases between. The CDR3 is 11 residues long.

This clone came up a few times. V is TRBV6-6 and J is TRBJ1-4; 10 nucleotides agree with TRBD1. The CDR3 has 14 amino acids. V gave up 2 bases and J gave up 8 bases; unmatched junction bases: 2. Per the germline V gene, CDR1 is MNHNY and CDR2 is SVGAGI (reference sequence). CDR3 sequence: CASSYTGQGEKLFF. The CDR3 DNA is TGTGCCAGCAGTTACACGGGACAGGGGGAAAAACTGTTTTTT.

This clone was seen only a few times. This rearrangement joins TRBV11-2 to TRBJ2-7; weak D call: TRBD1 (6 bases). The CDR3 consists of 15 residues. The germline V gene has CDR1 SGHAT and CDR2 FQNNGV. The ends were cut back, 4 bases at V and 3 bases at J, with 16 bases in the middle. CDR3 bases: TGTGCCAGCAGCTCGACCGGGACATTCTACTACGAGCAGTACTTC. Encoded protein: CASSSTGTFYYEQYF.

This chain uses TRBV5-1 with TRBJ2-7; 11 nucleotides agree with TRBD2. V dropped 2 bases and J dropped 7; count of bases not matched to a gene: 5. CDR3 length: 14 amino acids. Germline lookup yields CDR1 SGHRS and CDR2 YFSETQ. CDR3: CASSFLAGGAEQYF. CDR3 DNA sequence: TGCGCCAGCAGCTTCTTAGCGGGAGGGGCTGAGCAGTACTTC.

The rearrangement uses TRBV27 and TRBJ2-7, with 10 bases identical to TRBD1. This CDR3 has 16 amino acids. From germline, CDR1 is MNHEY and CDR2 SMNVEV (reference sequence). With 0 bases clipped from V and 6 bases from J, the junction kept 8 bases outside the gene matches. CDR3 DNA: TGTGCCAGCAGTTTATCCTCCCAGACAGGGGGCCGCGAGCAGTACTTC. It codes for CASSLSSQTGGREQYF.

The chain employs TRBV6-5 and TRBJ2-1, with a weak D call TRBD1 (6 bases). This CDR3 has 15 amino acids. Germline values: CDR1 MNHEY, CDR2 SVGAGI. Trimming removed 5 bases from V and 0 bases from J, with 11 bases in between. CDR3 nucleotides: TGTGCCAGCAGTCCCGACAGGAGCTCCTACAATGAGCAGTTCTTC. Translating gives CASSPDRSSYNEQFF.

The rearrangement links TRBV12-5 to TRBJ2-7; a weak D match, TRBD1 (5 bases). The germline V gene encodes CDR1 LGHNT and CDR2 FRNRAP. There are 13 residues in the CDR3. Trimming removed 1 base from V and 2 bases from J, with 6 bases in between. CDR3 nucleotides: TGTGCTAGTGGTTTGGCGGACACCTACGAGCAGTACTTC. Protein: CASGLADTYEQYF.

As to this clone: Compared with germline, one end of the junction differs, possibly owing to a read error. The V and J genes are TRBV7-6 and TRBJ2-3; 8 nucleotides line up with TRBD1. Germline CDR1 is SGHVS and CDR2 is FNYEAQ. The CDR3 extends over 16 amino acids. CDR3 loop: CASGFETGASTDTQYF. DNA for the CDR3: TGTGCCAGCGGCTTCGAGACAGGGGCGAGCACAGATACGCAGTATTTT.

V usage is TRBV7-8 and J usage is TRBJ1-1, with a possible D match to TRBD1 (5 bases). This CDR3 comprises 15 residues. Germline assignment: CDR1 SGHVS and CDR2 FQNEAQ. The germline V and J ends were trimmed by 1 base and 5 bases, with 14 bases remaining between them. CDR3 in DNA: TGTGCCAGCAGCTTAGTGCAGGGCTCGGAGACTGAAGCTTTCTTT. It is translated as CASSLVQGSETEAFF.

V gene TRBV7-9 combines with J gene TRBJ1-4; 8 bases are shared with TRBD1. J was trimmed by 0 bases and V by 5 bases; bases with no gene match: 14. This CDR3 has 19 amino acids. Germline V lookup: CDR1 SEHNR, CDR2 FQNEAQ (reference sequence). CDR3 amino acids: CASSSNGQGRGSTNEKLFF. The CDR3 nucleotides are TGTGCCAGCAGCAGTAACGGACAGGGAAGGGGTTCAACTAATGAAAAACTGTTTTTT.

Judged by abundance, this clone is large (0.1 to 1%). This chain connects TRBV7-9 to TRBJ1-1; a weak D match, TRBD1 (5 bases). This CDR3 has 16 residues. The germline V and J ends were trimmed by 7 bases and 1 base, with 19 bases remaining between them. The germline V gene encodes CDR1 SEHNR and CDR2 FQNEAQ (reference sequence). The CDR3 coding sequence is TGTGCCAGCACCCCACCCTTTGGACATTCGAACACTGAAGCTTTCTTT. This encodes CASTPPFGHSNTEAFF.

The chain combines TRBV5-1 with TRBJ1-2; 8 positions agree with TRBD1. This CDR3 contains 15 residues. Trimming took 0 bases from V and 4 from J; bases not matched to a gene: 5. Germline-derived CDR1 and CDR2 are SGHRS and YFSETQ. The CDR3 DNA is TGCGCCAGCAGCTTGGGGACAGGGCAAGTCTATGGCTACACCTTC. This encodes CASSLGTGQVYGYTF. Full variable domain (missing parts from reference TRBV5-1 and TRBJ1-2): KAGVTQTPRYLIKTRGQQVTLSCSPISGHRSVSWYQQTPGQGLQFLFEYFSETQRNKGNFPGRFSGRQFSNSRSEMNVSTLELGDSALYLCASSLGTGQVYGYTFGSGTRLTVV.